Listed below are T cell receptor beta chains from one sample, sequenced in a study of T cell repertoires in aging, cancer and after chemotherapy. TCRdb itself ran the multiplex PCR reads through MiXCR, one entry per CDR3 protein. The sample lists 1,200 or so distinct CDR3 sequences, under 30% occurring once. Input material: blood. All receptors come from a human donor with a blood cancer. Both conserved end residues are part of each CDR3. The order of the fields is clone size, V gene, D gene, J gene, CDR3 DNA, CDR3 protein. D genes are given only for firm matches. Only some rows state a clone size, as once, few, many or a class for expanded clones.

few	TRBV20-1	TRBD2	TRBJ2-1	TGCAGTGTCGGGAAGGCTAGCGGACACAATGAGCAGTTCTTC	CSVGKASGHNEQFF
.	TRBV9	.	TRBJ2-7	TGTGCCAGCAGCGTTGGGGACAACACCTACGAGCAGTACTTC	CASSVGDNTYEQYF
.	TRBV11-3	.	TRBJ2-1	TGTGCCAGCAGCCAAGGGGGGACGACCTCCTACAATGAGCAGTTCTTC	CASSQGGTTSYNEQFF
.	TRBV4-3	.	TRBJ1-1	TGTGCCAGCAGCCAAGAGAGGGGGGCGCACACTGAAGCTTTCTTT	CASSQERGAHTEAFF
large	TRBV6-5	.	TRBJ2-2	TGTGCCAGCAGTTACGTGGGGACCGGGGAGCTGTTTTTT	CASSYVGTGELFF
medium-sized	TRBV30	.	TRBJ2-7	TGTGCCTGGAGGGGCCTGGGTTTTCCTCAGGAGCAGTACTTC	CAWRGLGFPQEQYF
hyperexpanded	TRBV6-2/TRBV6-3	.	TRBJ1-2	TGTGCCAGCAGTTATTATCCGAACTATGGCTACACCTTC	CASSYYPNYGYTF
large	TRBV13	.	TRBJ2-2	TGTGCCAGCAGCTTATGGGGGAAGGCCGGGGAGCTGTTTTTT	CASSLWGKAGELFF
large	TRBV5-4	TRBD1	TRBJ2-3	TGTGCCAGCTTTGTGAACAGGGGGCTCACAGATACGCAGTATTTT	CASFVNRGLTDTQYF
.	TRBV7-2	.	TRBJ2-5	TGTGCCAGCAGCCCCACTCCAGAGAGGGTAGGAGAGACCCAGTACTTC	CASSPTPERVGETQYF
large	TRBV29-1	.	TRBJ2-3	TGCAGCGGGTACGGGGGCACAGATACGCAGTATTTT	CSGYGGTDTQYF
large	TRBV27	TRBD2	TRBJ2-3	TGTGCCAGCCGACTAGCGGGAGGAGATACGCAGTATTTT	CASRLAGGDTQYF
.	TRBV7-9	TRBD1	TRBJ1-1	TGTGCCAGCAGCTCAGGGGGCCCTAAAGCTTTCTTT	CASSSGGPKAFF
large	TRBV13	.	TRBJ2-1	TGTGCCAGCAGCTTAGGCCCCTACTCCTACAATGAGCAGTTCTTC	CASSLGPYSYNEQFF
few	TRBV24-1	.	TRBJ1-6	TGTGCCACCGTTCAGGGCACATACTCCTATAATTCACCCCTCCACTTT	CATVQGTYSYNSPLHF
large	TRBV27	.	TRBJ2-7	TGTGCCAGCAGTTTCGCTAGCGCCCCCTCCTACGAGCAGTACTTC	CASSFASAPSYEQYF
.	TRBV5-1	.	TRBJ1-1	TGCGCCAGCAAGTTCGGTCCGACAGACCGCACTGAAGCTTTCTTT	CASKFGPTDRTEAFF
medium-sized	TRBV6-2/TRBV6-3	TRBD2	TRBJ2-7	TGTGCCAGCAGTAGGGGACTAGCGGGGACGACCTACGAGCAGTACTTC	CASSRGLAGTTYEQYF
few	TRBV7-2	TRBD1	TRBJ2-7	TGTGCCAGCAGCTCCAGGGGGCCCTACGAGCAGTACTTC	CASSSRGPYEQYF
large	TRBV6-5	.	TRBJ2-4	TGTGCCAGCAGTTCAGGAGTCGGCATTCAGTACTTC	CASSSGVGIQYF
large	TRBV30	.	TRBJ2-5	TGTGCCTGGGGCCAGGACGTACGATGGGCCCAGTACTTC	CAWGQDVRWAQYF
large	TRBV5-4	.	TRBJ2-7	TGTGCCAGCAGACCGATAGACGGCGAGCAGTACTTC	CASRPIDGEQYF
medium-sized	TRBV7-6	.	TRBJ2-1	TGTGCCAGCAGCCATAGCCAGACACCCTACAATGAGCAGTTCTTC	CASSHSQTPYNEQFF
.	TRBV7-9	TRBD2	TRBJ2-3	TGTGCCAGCAGCTTAGCGGAGGTAGCGGGGGGCTATAGGGATACGCAGTATTTT	CASSLAEVAGGYRDTQYF
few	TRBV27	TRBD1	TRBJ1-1	TGTGCCAGCAGTCCTACCGGGACAGGGAATCCGCAAGCTTTCTTT	CASSPTGTGNPQAFF
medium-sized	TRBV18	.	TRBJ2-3	TGTGCCAGCTCGGGGGGACGGGCCTCTGGCACAGATACGCAGTATTTT	CASSGGRASGTDTQYF
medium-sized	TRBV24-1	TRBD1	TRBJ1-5	TGTGCCACCAGTGACCCTAATGGACAGGGGTATCAGCCCCAGCATTTT	CATSDPNGQGYQPQHF
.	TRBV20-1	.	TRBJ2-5	TGCAGTGCGTCGAGCCAAGAGACCCAGTACTTC	CSASSQETQYF
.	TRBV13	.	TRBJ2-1	TGTGCCAGCAGCTTCGCAGGATTGGACAATGAGCAGTTCTTC	CASSFAGLDNEQFF
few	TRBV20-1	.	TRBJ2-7	TGCAGTGCAGTGGGAAGCTCCTACGAGCAGTACTTC	CSAVGSSYEQYF
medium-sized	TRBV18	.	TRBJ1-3	TGTGCCAGCTCACCATCCGGGACGGGTGGAAACACCATATATTTT	CASSPSGTGGNTIYF
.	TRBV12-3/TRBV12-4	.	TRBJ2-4	TGTGCCAGCAGTTTCGGGCGGAACATTCAGTACTTC	CASSFGRNIQYF
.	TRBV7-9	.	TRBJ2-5	TGTGCCAGCAGCTTCTCAGCGCAGGAGACCCAGTACTTC	CASSFSAQETQYF
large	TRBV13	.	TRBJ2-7	TGTGCCAGCAGCACCTCTAGGACCTACGAGCAGTACTTC	CASSTSRTYEQYF
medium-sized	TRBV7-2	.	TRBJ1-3	TGTGCCAGCAGCTCATGGGGAGCGGGAAACACCATATATTTT	CASSSWGAGNTIYF
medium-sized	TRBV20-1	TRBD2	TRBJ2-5	TGCAGTGCTAGAGAGGGGGGGGGCCAAGAGACCCAGTACTTC	CSAREGGGQETQYF
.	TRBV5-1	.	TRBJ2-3	TGCGCCAGCAGCGCGGGCAACAAAAACACAGATACGCAGTATTTT	CASSAGNKNTDTQYF
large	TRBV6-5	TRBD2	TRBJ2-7	TGTGCCAGCAGTTACTACTGGAGCGGGAGCTACGAGCAGTACTTC	CASSYYWSGSYEQYF
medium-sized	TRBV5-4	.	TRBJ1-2	TGTGCCAGCAGCCTGGGCGGGACTAACTATGGCTACACCTTC	CASSLGGTNYGYTF
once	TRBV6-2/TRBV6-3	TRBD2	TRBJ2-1	TGTGCCAGCAGTTACGGGCTAGCGGTCTACAATGAGCAGTTCTTC	CASSYGLAVYNEQFF
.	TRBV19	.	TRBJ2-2	TGTGCCAGTAGTATAGATGAGGGGGGCGGGGAGCTGTTTTTT	CASSIDEGGGELFF
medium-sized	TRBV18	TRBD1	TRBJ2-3	TGTGCCAGCTCACCTCGGGACAGAGCTAGCACAGATACGCAGTATTTT	CASSPRDRASTDTQYF
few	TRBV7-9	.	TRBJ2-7	TGTGCCAGCAGCTTAGAGAGAAGGGGAAACGAGCAGTACTTC	CASSLERRGNEQYF
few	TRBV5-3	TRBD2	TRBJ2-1	TGTGCCAGAAGCCCCGAGAGCGGGAGCCTGAGCTCCTACAATGAGCAGTTCTTC	CARSPESGSLSSYNEQFF
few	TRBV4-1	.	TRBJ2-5	TGCGCCAGCAGCCAAACCCAGTACCAAGAGACCCAGTACTTC	CASSQTQYQETQYF
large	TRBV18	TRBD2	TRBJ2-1	TGTGCCAGCTCACTTACAGCGGGAGCCACCTACAATGAGCAGTTCTTC	CASSLTAGATYNEQFF
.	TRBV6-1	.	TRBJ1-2	TGTGCCAGCAGTCCGGACACGAACTATGGCTACACCTTC	CASSPDTNYGYTF
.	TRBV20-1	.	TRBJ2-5	TGCAGTGCCCCCAGTCGGCCGGGCGGGTACCAAGAGACCCAGTACTTC	CSAPSRPGGYQETQYF
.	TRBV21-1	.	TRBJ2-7	TGTGCCAGCGGGGGACTAGCGGGAGTTTGCGAGCAGTACTTC	CASGGLAGVCEQYF
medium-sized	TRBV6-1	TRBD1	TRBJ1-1	TGTGCCAGCAGTGAAGTTAGTGGGACAGCAATTGTGAACACTGAAGCTTTCTTT	CASSEVSGTAIVNTEAFF
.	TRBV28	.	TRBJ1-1	TGTGCCACTTCACAGACATTAATGAACACTGAAGCTTTCTTT	CATSQTLMNTEAFF
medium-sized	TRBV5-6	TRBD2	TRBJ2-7	TGTGCCAGCAGCTCATGGACAGTCGGGGGGGTCCACGAGCAGTACTTC	CASSSWTVGGVHEQYF
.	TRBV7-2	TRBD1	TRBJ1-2	TGTGCCAGCAGCTTTGGGTCAGGGGGCGATGGCTACACCTTC	CASSFGSGGDGYTF
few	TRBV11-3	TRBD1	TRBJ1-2	TGTGCCAGCAGCGATCCCCCCGGGGGGACAGGGACCAACTATGGCTACACCTTC	CASSDPPGGTGTNYGYTF
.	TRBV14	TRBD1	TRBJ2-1	TGTGCCAGCAGCACCGGGACAGGGGGTTACAATGAGCAGTTCTTC	CASSTGTGGYNEQFF